The 12 T cell receptor beta chains listed next were all sequenced from one sample in a study of CD8 T cells in ankylosing spondylitis. Overall study findings and caveats: It appeared that ankylosing spondylitis blood was characterized by a TCR beta motif of seven or eight highly homologous variants.

TCRdb processed the 5' RACE reads anew with MiXCR; each CDR3 protein has one entry. This sample yields more than 300,000 distinct CDR3 sequences, of which less than 9.5% are seen a single time; roughly 15% belongs to the top ten. The antigens for these receptors are not known. The source material was blood, either unsorted or a sorted T cell fraction (not recorded which). These receptors were obtained from a male donor with ankylosing spondylitis.

The rearrangement links TRBV7-3 to TRBJ1-5; 8 bases are shared with TRBD1. The CDR3 extends over 15 amino acids. J lost 4 bases, V lost 5 bases, and 7 bases had no gene match. The germline V gene has CDR1 SGHTA and CDR2 FQGTGA. The chain's CDR3 is CASSPTGGRNQPQHF. In nucleotides, the CDR3 is TGTGCCAGCAGCCCCACAGGGGGTAGGAATCAGCCCCAGCATTTT.

This clonotype was found a few times. The CDR3 bases are TGCAGCGGTATACGGGACAGGGACGAGCAGTTCTTC. Amino acids: CSGIRDRDEQFF. The chain joins TRBV29-1 to TRBJ2-1, with 9 bases identical to TRBD1. The length of the CDR3 is 12 residues. Per germline, CDR1 SQVTM and CDR2 ANQGSEA. The ends lost 7 bases at V and 10 bases at J; junction bases unmatched: 8.

This clonotype was picked up a small number of times. The genes are TRBV5-6 and TRBJ2-2; 8 bases fit TRBD1. Losses at the gene ends were 4 bases for V and 5 bases for J; bases not matched to a gene: 13. In germline, CDR1 is SGHDT, CDR2 YYEEEE. The CDR3 totals 17 residues. The CDR3 protein is CASSLRGAGGRTGELFF. As DNA, the CDR3 is TGTGCCAGCAGCCTACGCGGGGCAGGGGGCAGGACCGGGGAGCTGTTTTTT.

This clonotype occurred a few times. The CDR3 is CASSLYAGTPPRTQYF. The CDR3 nucleotides read TGTGCCAGCAGCCTATATGCCGGGACTCCTCCCCGTACGCAGTATTTT. This sequence joins TRBV7-2 and TRBJ2-3; perhaps TRBD2 as D (6 bases). Trimming pared 5 bases from V and 8 bases from J, leaving 23 bases between. The CDR3 sequence is 16 residues long. In germline, CDR1 is SGHTA, CDR2 FQGNSA. The full variable domain, completed using reference TRBV7-2 and TRBJ2-3, is GAGVSQSPSNKVTEKGKDVELRCDPISGHTALYWYRQSLGQGLEFLIYFQGNSAPDKSGLPSDRFSAERTGGSVSTLTIQRTQQEDSAVYLCASSLYAGTPPRTQYFGPGTRLTVL.

The genes are TRBV5-4 and TRBJ1-1; the match to TRBD1 covers 7 bases. The V gene's germline CDR1 is SGHNT and CDR2 YYREEE (reference sequence). With 0 bases clipped from V and 6 bases from J, the junction kept 5 bases outside the gene matches. The CDR3 has 14 residues. The CDR3 loop is CASSLVGTVSEAFF. In DNA form, the CDR3 reads TGTGCCAGCAGCTTGGTGGGGACAGTGTCTGAAGCTTTCTTT.

The chain recombines TRBV4-3 with TRBJ2-5; tentative D call: TRBD2 (5 bases). The CDR3 is made up of 15 amino acids. V dropped 1 base and J dropped 2 bases, with 11 bases sitting between them. The germline gives CDR1 LGHNA, CDR2 YSLEER. CDR3 sequence reads: CASSQGVWTQETQYF. CDR3 coding DNA: TGCGCCAGCAGCCAAGGAGTTTGGACTCAAGAGACCCAGTACTTC.

This clonotype was detected ten times or more. The J gene is TRBJ2-5, the V gene TRBV29-1; no reliable D call. Germline CDR1 and CDR2: SQVTM and ANQGSEA. Trimming pared 0 bases from V and 2 bases from J, leaving 13 bases between. The CDR3 contains 15 residues. The DNA for the CDR3 is TGCAGCGTTGAAGATCCAAGGGCCCCGCAAGAGACCCAGTACTTC. Translated: CSVEDPRAPQETQYF.

A few counts support this clonotype. The chain has TRBV9 and TRBJ2-1; no definite D call. V lost 4 bases, J lost 0 bases, and 11 bases lay in between. Germline CDR1 reads SGDLS; CDR2 reads YYNGEE. This CDR3 region has 15 residues. The CDR3 coding sequence is TGTGCCAGCAGCCATTCTAGTGACTCCTACAATGAGCAGTTCTTC. Protein: CASSHSSDSYNEQFF.

This clonotype was recorded at least ten times. J is TRBJ1-5 and V is TRBV18; no clear D. The CDR3 contains 13 residues. The V end was cut by 3 bases, the J end by 3 bases, with 6 bases between. CDR1 is KGHSH, CDR2 LQKENI, per germline. The DNA of the CDR3 is TGTGCCAGCTCACCTAGGGTCAATCAGCCCCAGCATTTT. Translation gives CASSPRVNQPQHF.

V gene TRBV7-9 combines with J gene TRBJ2-2; the match to TRBD1 covers 8 bases. Trimming cost V 5 bases and J 4 bases; bases outside gene matches: 12. The CDR3 is 17 residues long. Per the germline V gene, CDR1 is SEHNR and CDR2 is FQNEAQ (reference sequence). The CDR3: CASSPRQGRMSTGELFF. CDR3 nucleotides: TGTGCCAGCAGCCCCAGACAGGGGAGGATGAGCACCGGGGAGCTGTTTTTT.

V usage is TRBV20-1 and J usage is TRBJ2-1; D may be TRBD1 or TRBD2 (6 bases each). This CDR3 has 18 residues. V was trimmed by 2 bases and J by 4 bases, leaving 24 bases between them. CDR1 is DFQATT, CDR2 SNEGSKA, per germline (reference sequence). The CDR3 protein is CSARRRGLGQVGYNEQFF. CDR3 in DNA: TGCAGTGCTAGACGACGGGGGCTGGGGCAGGTGGGATACAATGAGCAGTTCTTC.

This clonotype has a count of ten or more. The chain is built from TRBV28 and TRBJ1-1, with D possibly matching TRBD1 (5 bases). The CDR3 is 12 amino acids. Trimming removed 4 bases at V and 5 bases at J, with 8 bases between. Germline assignment: CDR1 MDHEN and CDR2 SYDVKM. The DNA for the CDR3 is TGTGCCAGCAGTTCAGGGAATACTGAAGCTTTCTTT. This sequence encodes CASSSGNTEAFF.